Following are 27 T cell receptor beta chains from one sample sequenced in a study of CD4 T cells in relation to SARS-CoV-2 and coronaviruses. Before the COVID-19 pandemic, during about 2011-2019, CD4+ T cells were taken from unexposed donors. Sequenced by immunoSEQ multiplex PCR; TCRdb stores in-frame clones only, minus some. The profile shows about 68,000 clones, more than 85% of them singletons. Specimen: naive CD4+ T cells from PBMCs. Subset defined: naive CD4+ T cells isolated by negative enrichment. The source of these receptors is a human donor in good health.

The chain carries TRBV5-1 and TRBJ2-2; TRBD2 matches 13 bases. The CDR3 spans 17 residues. Losses at the gene ends were 7 bases for V and 0 bases for J; bases not matched to a gene: 6. Germline CDR1 is SGHRS and CDR2 is YFSETQ. The CDR3 spells CASGRLAGGSNTGELFF. The CDR3 region has the DNA TGCGCCAGCGGGCGACTAGCGGGGGGCTCGAACACCGGGGAGCTGTTTTTT.

The CDR3 sequence: CASSLTPGAGANVLTF. The CDR3 bases are TGTGCCAGCAGCTTGACTCCAGGGGCTGGGGCCAACGTCCTGACTTTC. The chain uses TRBV7-3 and TRBJ2-6, with D possibly being TRBD1 (6 bases). The CDR3 has 16 amino acids. Germline V gene lookup returns CDR1 SGHTA and CDR2 FQGTGA. Trimming cost V 3 bases and J 2 bases, with 11 bases left between them.

This clone was seen once. The chain carries TRBV11-3 and TRBJ2-2, with TRBD1 matching 10 bases. The length of the CDR3 is 16 residues. V was clipped by 4 bases and J by 6 bases; unmatched bases: 8. Germline V gene lookup returns CDR1 SGHNT and CDR2 YENEEA. The CDR3 protein is CASSSRTGGLAGELFF. As DNA, the CDR3 is TGTGCCAGCAGCTCTAGGACAGGGGGACTGGCCGGGGAGCTGTTTTTT.

This sequence joins TRBV7-9 and TRBJ2-1; 8 nucleotides agree with TRBD2. Germline CDR1 is SEHNR and CDR2 is FQNEAQ (reference sequence). The ends lost 8 bases at V and 0 bases at J; junction bases unmatched: 9. This CDR3 has 16 residues. CDR3 in amino acids: CASRRLAGRSYNEQFF. Written as DNA, the CDR3 is TGTGCCAGCCGACGTTTAGCGGGGCGCTCCTACAATGAGCAGTTCTTC.

The rearrangement links TRBV28 to TRBJ1-4; 8 bases map to TRBD1. CDR3 length equals 15 residues. The trim removed 7 bases at V and 7 bases at J, leaving 11 bases unmatched. Germline V gene sequence: CDR1 MDHEN, CDR2 SYDVKM. The CDR3 spells CASTDNRQGREKLFF. Here the CDR3 DNA reads TGTGCCAGCACAGACAATAGACAGGGGCGTGAAAAACTGTTTTTT.

The genes are TRBV30 and TRBJ1-6; the D is unclear. CDR1 and CDR2 (germline): GTSNPN, SVGIG (reference sequence). The CDR3 is 15 amino acids. V was trimmed by 0 bases and J by 10 bases, leaving 16 bases between them. In DNA form, the CDR3 reads TGTGCCTGGAGTGTACTGCCTGGGGTACGGTCACCCCTCCACTTT. This translates into CAWSVLPGVRSPLHF.

The chain uses TRBV7-9 and TRBJ1-1, with 9 bases matching TRBD1. There are 16 residues in the CDR3. J was trimmed by 2 bases and V by 5 bases; bases with no gene match: 9. Germline V CDR1 and CDR2: SEHNR, FQNEAQ (reference sequence). CDR3 in amino acids: CASSRDPGQGNTEAFF. The CDR3 DNA reads TGTGCCAGCAGCCGCGATCCGGGACAGGGAAACACTGAAGCTTTCTTT.

The chain links TRBV5-1 to TRBJ2-7; TRBD2 agrees at 12 bases. The CDR3 has 14 residues. CDR1 is SGHRS and CDR2 is YFSETQ in the germline V gene. Trimming cost V 4 bases and J 4 bases; bases outside gene matches: 3. The CDR3 is CASSTGLAGYEQYF. The CDR3 DNA follows: TGCGCCAGCAGCACCGGACTAGCGGGATACGAGCAGTACTTC.

This clone has only one observation. The CDR3 region is CASSSGPGQGGYTF. The CDR3, as DNA: TGCGCCAGCAGCTCGGGACCCGGACAGGGCGGCTACACCTTC. J is TRBJ1-2 and V is TRBV5-1; 8 bases align to TRBD1. The germline CDR1 and CDR2 sequences are SGHRS and YFSETQ. There are 14 residues in the CDR3. Trimming removed 3 bases from V and 8 bases from J; junction bases left unmatched: 9. Full variable domain (outside the CDR3, taken from reference TRBV5-1 and TRBJ1-2): KAGVTQTPRYLIKTRGQQVTLSCSPISGHRSVSWYQQTPGQGLQFLFEYFSETQRNKGNFPGRFSGRQFSNSRSEMNVSTLELGDSALYLCASSSGPGQGGYTFGSGTRLTVV.

This rearrangement joins TRBV7-9 to TRBJ2-7, with D perhaps given as TRBD1 or TRBD2 (7 bases each). The CDR3 consists of 16 residues. V was trimmed by 4 bases and J by 6 bases, leaving 22 bases between them. Germline lookup yields CDR1 SEHNR and CDR2 FQNEAQ (reference sequence). The CDR3 sequence is CASSSPSGQGGLEQYF. The DNA for the CDR3 is TGTGCCAGCAGCTCCCCAAGCGGGCAGGGGGGGCTCGAGCAGTACTTC.

The count of this clone is one. This chain links TRBV28 with TRBJ1-2; D is unresolved. The CDR3 runs 14 residues. Germline CDR1 and CDR2: MDHEN and SYDVKM. Trimming pared 2 bases from V and 3 bases from J, leaving 10 bases between. The CDR3 region is CASSLIVTDYGYTF. In DNA, the CDR3 is TGTGCCAGCAGTTTAATAGTTACGGACTATGGCTACACCTTC.

The chain employs TRBV5-6 and TRBJ2-2; a possible D gene is TRBD1 (5 bases). V lost 0 bases and J 7 bases, leaving 7 bases between the germline ends. The CDR3 loop spans 13 amino acids. CDR1 is SGHDT and CDR2 is YYEEEE in the germline V gene. The CDR3 DNA reads TGTGCCAGCAGCTTGGCTAGGGGCGGGGAGCTGTTTTTT. Amino acids: CASSLARGGELFF.

The chain has TRBV19 and TRBJ1-4; 8 bases agree with TRBD1. Losses at the gene ends were 4 bases for V and 8 bases for J; bases not matched to a gene: 12. The CDR3 contains 16 residues. In germline, CDR1 is LNHDA, CDR2 SQIVND (reference sequence). This chain's CDR3 is CASSRDPGQVDEKLFF. The CDR3 nucleotides are TGTGCCAGTAGTAGAGATCCGGGACAGGTAGACGAAAAACTGTTTTTT.

This chain links TRBV4-3 with TRBJ2-5, with 10 nucleotides matching TRBD2. With 3 bases clipped from V and 4 bases from J, the junction kept 8 bases outside the gene matches. This CDR3 comprises 16 residues. Germline-derived CDR1 and CDR2 are LGHNA and YSLEER. The CDR3 nucleotides are TGCGCCAGCAGCCAGAGCGGGGGGGCCTTAGGAGAGACCCAGTACTTC. Translated, it gives CASSQSGGALGETQYF.

The rearrangement uses TRBV2 and TRBJ2-1; 10 bases line up with TRBD2. The J segment lost 8 bases and the V segment lost 5 bases, leaving 9 bases of the junction unmatched. Germline CDR1 SNHLY, CDR2 FYNNEI. The CDR3 is 15 residues long. CDR3 in DNA: TGTGCCAGCAGTCCTATAGCGGGGGGCTTTGATGAGCAGTTCTTC. This gives the protein CASSPIAGGFDEQFF.

This clone was detected once. The chain is built from TRBV28 and TRBJ2-3, with 8 bases that match TRBD1. V shed 7 bases and J 0 bases; nucleotides not matched to a gene: 15. CDR3 length: 18 amino acids. CDR1 and CDR2 from the germline V gene are MDHEN and SYDVKM. CDR3: CASTSKDPTGESTDTQYF. The CDR3 region has the DNA TGTGCCAGCACCTCGAAAGACCCGACAGGGGAAAGCACAGATACGCAGTATTTT. The full variable domain, completed using reference TRBV28 and TRBJ2-3, is DVKVTQSSRYLVKRTGEKVFLECVQDMDHENMFWYRQDPGLGLRLIYFSYDVKMKEKGDIPEGYSVSREKKERFSLILESASTNQTSMYLCASTSKDPTGESTDTQYFGPGTRLTVL.

This chain connects TRBV7-9 to TRBJ2-2, with a possible D match to TRBD2 (5 bases). Germline V gene data show CDR1 as SEHNR and CDR2 as FQNEAQ (reference sequence). V lost 4 bases and J 2 bases, leaving 8 bases between the germline ends. This CDR3 comprises 14 residues. The CDR3 sequence is CASSYGLNTGELFF. In nucleotides, the CDR3 is TGTGCCAGCAGCTACGGACTTAACACCGGGGAGCTGTTTTTT. The full variable domain, with the rest looked up from reference TRBV7-9 and TRBJ2-2, is DTGVSQNPRHKITKRGQNVTFRCDPISEHNRLYWYRQTLGQGPEFLTYFQNEAQLEKSRLLSDRFSAERPKGSFSTLEIQRTEQGDSAMYLCASSYGLNTGELFFGEGSRLTVL.

The chain employs TRBV9 and TRBJ2-5; D is unclear. This CDR3 has 13 amino acids. Trimming shortened V by 0 bases and J by 1 base, and 4 bases separated the two germline ends. Per germline, CDR1 SGDLS and CDR2 YYNGEE. In DNA, the CDR3 is TGTGCCAGCAGCGTAGTTAGCCAAGAGACCCAGTACTTC. Translation gives CASSVVSQETQYF.

The rearrangement links TRBV27 to TRBJ1-5; D not certain. The V gene lost 3 bases and the J gene lost 2 bases, with 17 bases spanning the gap. This CDR3 is built from 17 residues. The germline V gene has CDR1 MNHEY and CDR2 SMNVEV (reference sequence). CDR3 region: CASSLTYTLGGNQPQHF. In DNA, the CDR3 is TGTGCCAGCAGTTTGACCTATACATTGGGTGGCAATCAGCCCCAGCATTTT.

The chain carries TRBV10-3 and TRBJ2-7; 9 nucleotides agree with TRBD1. The CDR3 is made up of 15 amino acids. The germline V gene encodes CDR1 ENHRY and CDR2 SYGVKD. V lost 0 bases, J lost 3 bases, and 3 bases stayed unmatched. Written as DNA, the CDR3 is TGTGCCATCAGTGAGTCGGGACAGGGCCTCTACGAGCAGTACTTC. Protein product: CAISESGQGLYEQYF.

The chain combines TRBV28 with TRBJ1-5, with D maybe TRBD1 (6 bases). Germline V lookup: CDR1 MDHEN, CDR2 SYDVKM. V dropped 10 bases and J dropped 0 bases, with 19 bases sitting between them. The CDR3 covers 16 residues. Written as DNA, the CDR3 is TGTGCCATTTCACATATGGGGGGCAATAGCAATCAGCCCCAGCATTTT. This codes for CAISHMGGNSNQPQHF.

The chain carries TRBV5-4 and TRBJ1-1; perhaps TRBD1 as D (5 bases). In germline, CDR1 is SGHNT, CDR2 YYREEE (reference sequence). CDR3 length: 14 residues. V was clipped by 0 bases and J by 7 bases, with 13 bases between them. The CDR3 nucleotides read TGTGCCAGCAGCTTGGTTGTGGGGGGAGTTGAAGCTTTCTTT. Its translation is CASSLVVGGVEAFF. The full variable domain, completed using reference TRBV5-4 and TRBJ1-1, is ETGVTQSPTHLIKTRGQQVTLRCSSQSGHNTVSWYQQALGQGPQFIFQYYREEENGRGNFPPRFSGLQFPNYSSELNVNALELDDSALYLCASSLVVGGVEAFFGQGTRLTVV.

The V call is TRBV18, the J call TRBJ1-2; 7 bases are a match to TRBD1. V trimming: 3 bases; J trimming: 12 bases; junction bases outside the gene matches: 16. Per germline, CDR1 KGHSH and CDR2 LQKENI. The CDR3 extends over 15 amino acids. The CDR3 loop is CASSPTPGDRYYDTF. The CDR3 coding sequence is TGTGCCAGCTCACCTACACCCGGGGACAGATATTATGACACCTTC. Full variable domain (outside the CDR3, taken from reference TRBV18 and TRBJ1-2): NAGVMQNPRHLVRRRGQEARLRCSPMKGHSHVYWYRQLPEEGLKFMVYLQKENIIDESGMPKERFSAEFPKEGPSILRIQQVVRGDSAAYFCASSPTPGDRYYDTFGSGTRLTVV.

The chain joins TRBV5-1 to TRBJ2-3; tentatively, D is TRBD2 (6 bases). V was cut by 9 bases and J by 0 bases, with 14 bases left in between. The CDR3 spans 14 residues. The germline V gene encodes CDR1 SGHRS and CDR2 YFSETQ. CDR3 protein: CATRGSPSTDTQYF. The CDR3 DNA is TGCGCCACCCGGGGGTCCCCTAGCACAGATACGCAGTATTTT. The whole variable domain, remainder taken from reference TRBV5-1 and TRBJ2-3, is KAGVTQTPRYLIKTRGQQVTLSCSPISGHRSVSWYQQTPGQGLQFLFEYFSETQRNKGNFPGRFSGRQFSNSRSEMNVSTLELGDSALYLCATRGSPSTDTQYFGPGTRLTVL.

This chain connects TRBV4-3 to TRBJ1-1; D is unclear. The CDR3 is made up of 15 amino acids. Per germline, CDR1 LGHNA and CDR2 YSLEER. V was trimmed by 4 bases and J by 4 bases, leaving 16 bases between them. The CDR3 protein is CASSLTDRLSTEAFF. Written as DNA, the CDR3 is TGCGCCAGCAGCCTGACGGATAGGCTATCCACTGAAGCTTTCTTT.

The DNA of the CDR3 is TGTGCCAGTAGTCTACCGCTTGGGCGGGCGGGAGATACGCAGTATTTT. It translates to CASSLPLGRAGDTQYF. The gene calls are TRBV19 and TRBJ2-3, with D possibly being TRBD2 (5 bases). Per the germline V gene, CDR1 is LNHDA and CDR2 is SQIVND (reference sequence). The CDR3 length is 16 residues. Trimming shortened V by 5 bases and J by 5 bases, and 20 bases separated the two germline ends.

This chain connects TRBV6-5 to TRBJ2-3; a possible D gene is TRBD2 (5 bases). Between the trimmed V and J ends, which lost 6 bases and 6 bases, there was a span of 16 bases. The CDR3 totals 14 residues. CDR1 is MNHEY and CDR2 is SVGAGI in the germline V gene. The CDR3 region is CASRVPGVADTQYF. CDR3 DNA: TGTGCCAGCAGAGTCCCCGGGGTGGCGGATACGCAGTATTTT.